This TCR beta chain is drawn from a study of blood T cell repertoires in COVID-19. Germline V gene lookup returns CDR1 MGHDK and CDR2 SYGVNS. This CDR3 region has 18 residues. The V segment lost 3 bases and the J segment 3 bases; nucleotides outside the gene matches: 11. Participants' own reports of clinical history determined their cohort assignment. The data were produced by immunoSEQ multiplex PCR, yet TCRdb's version contains in-frame clones alone and is incomplete. The sample lists 250,000 to 300,000 clones; roughly 90% were seen once. This sequence was found in a middle-aged woman who had recovered from COVID-19. V is TRBV25-1 and J is TRBJ2-5; 12 nucleotides line up with TRBD2. The sample taken for sequencing was PBMCs or T cells enriched from blood (not recorded which). The CDR3 loop is CASSDQPKTSGSEETQYF. The CDR3 DNA sequence: TGTGCCAGCAGTGACCAGCCTAAGACTAGCGGGAGTGAAGAGACCCAGTACTTC.